Listed below are T cell receptor beta chains from one sample, sequenced in a study of blood T cell repertoires in COVID-19. Clones were read by immunoSEQ multiplex PCR, and TCRdb kept only the in-frame ones, dropping some. The table lists fewer than 45,000 clones, 60% to 85% of them singletons. The source material was peripheral blood. The receptor set was obtained from a man between 60 and 75 years old with active COVID-19. Each CDR3 is given with its conserved first and last residue. A D gene is named only where the DNA matches it firmly. A clone size is listed for some rows: how often the clone was seen (once, few, many), or a class if it is expanded.

abundance: once
d_gene: TRBD2
v_gene: TRBV27
len: 16
j_gene: TRBJ2-7
CDR3nt: TGTGCCAGCAGTTTATCCCGACTAGCGAACTCCTACGAGCAGTACTTC
CDR3aa: CASSLSRLANSYEQYF

abundance: NA
d_gene: TRBD2
v_gene: TRBV30
len: 15
j_gene: TRBJ2-5
CDR3nt: TGTGCCTGGAGTAATAGCGGGGGGGCATGGGAGACCCAGTACTTC
CDR3aa: CAWSNSGGAWETQYF

abundance: NA
d_gene: TRBD1
v_gene: TRBV4-1
len: 15
j_gene: TRBJ1-5
CDR3nt: TGCGCCAGCAGCCAACCAGGGGGAGGCAATCAGCCCCAGCATTTT
CDR3aa: CASSQPGGGNQPQHF

abundance: NA
d_gene: NA
v_gene: TRBV7-5
len: 15
j_gene: TRBJ1-5
CDR3nt: TGTGCCAGAGAACAACCGACAGGGCTCAGTCAGCCCCAGCATTTT
CDR3aa: CAREQPTGLSQPQHF

abundance: once
d_gene: NA
v_gene: TRBV7-8
len: 14
j_gene: TRBJ1-1
CDR3nt: TGTGCCAGCAGCTTAGCGGTCAGGGGCACTGAAGCTTTCTTT
CDR3aa: CASSLAVRGTEAFF

abundance: once
d_gene: NA
v_gene: TRBV12-3/TRBV12-4
len: 13
j_gene: TRBJ2-5
CDR3nt: TGTGCCAGCAGTTCCGGACAGAGGGAGACCCAGTACTTC
CDR3aa: CASSSGQRETQYF

abundance: NA
d_gene: TRBD1
v_gene: TRBV30
len: 15
j_gene: TRBJ2-7
CDR3nt: TGTGCCTGGAGGGACAGGGTACGGGCCTCCTACGAGCAGTACTTC
CDR3aa: CAWRDRVRASYEQYF

abundance: NA
d_gene: NA
v_gene: TRBV19
len: 15
j_gene: TRBJ2-7
CDR3nt: TGTGCCAGTAGGCCAAGGGGGATGGGGTTCTACGAGCAGTACTTC
CDR3aa: CASRPRGMGFYEQYF

abundance: NA
d_gene: NA
v_gene: TRBV5-1
len: 15
j_gene: TRBJ1-5
CDR3nt: TGCGCCAGCAGCTCGGATGGACAGTTCAATCAGCCCCAGCATTTT
CDR3aa: CASSSDGQFNQPQHF

abundance: NA
d_gene: TRBD1
v_gene: TRBV29-1
len: 13
j_gene: TRBJ1-2
CDR3nt: TGCAGCGTTGTAGAGGGACAGGGTTATGGCTACACCTTC
CDR3aa: CSVVEGQGYGYTF

abundance: NA
d_gene: TRBD2
v_gene: TRBV5-1
len: 18
j_gene: TRBJ2-3
CDR3nt: TGCGCCAGCAGCTCCCCCGGGACTAGCGGGATTAGCACAGATACGCAGTATTTT
CDR3aa: CASSSPGTSGISTDTQYF

abundance: few
d_gene: NA
v_gene: TRBV7-9
len: 14
j_gene: TRBJ1-5
CDR3nt: TGTGCCAGCAGCCCGACAGGCGTTGGACAGCCCCAGCATTTT
CDR3aa: CASSPTGVGQPQHF

abundance: few
d_gene: NA
v_gene: TRBV2
len: 13
j_gene: TRBJ2-7
CDR3nt: TGTGCCAGCAAGCAGGTCTTCTCCTACGAGCAGTACTTC
CDR3aa: CASKQVFSYEQYF

abundance: NA
d_gene: TRBD2
v_gene: TRBV4-2
len: 17
j_gene: TRBJ2-5
CDR3nt: TGTGCCAGCAGCCCTAGGACTAGCGGACAATGGAGTGAGACCCAGTACTTC
CDR3aa: CASSPRTSGQWSETQYF

abundance: NA
d_gene: NA
v_gene: TRBV6-2/TRBV6-3
len: 13
j_gene: TRBJ1-2
CDR3nt: TGTGCCAGCAGTTACGTCGAGAACTATGGCTACACCTTC
CDR3aa: CASSYVENYGYTF

abundance: once
d_gene: TRBD2
v_gene: TRBV18
len: 17
j_gene: TRBJ2-2
CDR3nt: TGTGCCAGCTCACCTCCTAGCGGGGGCGCGAACACCGGGGAGCTGTTTTTT
CDR3aa: CASSPPSGGANTGELFF

abundance: NA
d_gene: NA
v_gene: TRBV9
len: 15
j_gene: TRBJ2-3
CDR3nt: TGTGCCAGCAGCCGCGCCCCCGAGAGCACAGATACGCAGTATTTT
CDR3aa: CASSRAPESTDTQYF

abundance: NA
d_gene: NA
v_gene: TRBV4-1
len: 13
j_gene: TRBJ1-2
CDR3nt: TGCGCCAGCAGCCAAGATGGTCGGGATGGCTACACCTTC
CDR3aa: CASSQDGRDGYTF

abundance: NA
d_gene: TRBD2
v_gene: TRBV2
len: 15
j_gene: TRBJ2-1
CDR3nt: TGTGCCAGCAGGCGACTAGCGGGAGGTGTTGGTGAGCAGTTCTTC
CDR3aa: CASRRLAGGVGEQFF

abundance: NA
d_gene: NA
v_gene: TRBV18
len: 14
j_gene: TRBJ1-1
CDR3nt: TGTGCCAGCTCACCACCCGGGGTGAACACTGAAGCTTTCTTT
CDR3aa: CASSPPGVNTEAFF

abundance: few
d_gene: NA
v_gene: TRBV2
len: 14
j_gene: TRBJ1-1
CDR3nt: TGTGCCAGCAGTGATTGGGGGAGGCGGTCTGAAGCTTTCTTT
CDR3aa: CASSDWGRRSEAFF

abundance: NA
d_gene: NA
v_gene: TRBV19
len: 15
j_gene: TRBJ1-1
CDR3nt: TGTGCCAGTATCCCTTACCCCGGGGAAGTCACTGAAGCTTTCTTT
CDR3aa: CASIPYPGEVTEAFF

abundance: NA
d_gene: NA
v_gene: TRBV28
len: 14
j_gene: TRBJ2-1
CDR3nt: TGTGCCAGCAGTACGGCGGGCCTGCTTTTGGAGCAGTTCTTC
CDR3aa: CASSTAGLLLEQFF

abundance: once
d_gene: NA
v_gene: TRBV19
len: 14
j_gene: TRBJ1-2
CDR3nt: TGTGCCAGTAGTGTCTCGACACGGATGGGCGGCTACACCTTC
CDR3aa: CASSVSTRMGGYTF

abundance: once
d_gene: NA
v_gene: TRBV7-9
len: 17
j_gene: TRBJ1-2
CDR3nt: TGTGCCAGCACCTCTCAACCCCACGGGAGGGACAACTATGGCTACACCTTC
CDR3aa: CASTSQPHGRDNYGYTF

abundance: NA
d_gene: NA
v_gene: TRBV5-8
len: 17
j_gene: TRBJ2-1
CDR3nt: TGTGCCAGCAGCTTGGCCGGGAGATTGAGTAGCTACAATGAGCAGTTCTTC
CDR3aa: CASSLAGRLSSYNEQFF

abundance: NA
d_gene: TRBD1
v_gene: TRBV6-5
len: 11
j_gene: TRBJ1-2
CDR3nt: TGTGCCAGCGACAGGGTGGGGGGCTACACCTTC
CDR3aa: CASDRVGGYTF

abundance: NA
d_gene: NA
v_gene: TRBV24-1
len: 15
j_gene: TRBJ2-3
CDR3nt: TGTGCCACCAGTGATTCGGTGGGGCCAACAGATACGCAGTATTTT
CDR3aa: CATSDSVGPTDTQYF

abundance: NA
d_gene: TRBD1
v_gene: TRBV5-6
len: 14
j_gene: TRBJ1-3
CDR3nt: TGTGCCAGCAGCCGCACAGGGGTTGGAAACACCATATATTTT
CDR3aa: CASSRTGVGNTIYF

abundance: NA
d_gene: TRBD2
v_gene: TRBV23-1
len: 14
j_gene: TRBJ2-5
CDR3nt: TGCGCGCGGGGGGGGAGGGCCCCCCAAGAGACCCAGTACTTC
CDR3aa: CARGGRAPQETQYF

abundance: NA
d_gene: TRBD1
v_gene: TRBV6-2/TRBV6-3
len: 17
j_gene: TRBJ1-2
CDR3nt: TGTGCCAGCAGTTACTCCTCTTCCGGACAGGCTAACTATGGCTACACCTTC
CDR3aa: CASSYSSSGQANYGYTF

abundance: few
d_gene: NA
v_gene: TRBV4-1
len: 15
j_gene: TRBJ1-1
CDR3nt: TGCGCCAGCAGGTCTGTAGGCCCCAGGGACACTGAAGCTTTCTTT
CDR3aa: CASRSVGPRDTEAFF

abundance: NA
d_gene: TRBD2
v_gene: TRBV6-2/TRBV6-3
len: 14
j_gene: TRBJ2-7
CDR3nt: TGTGCCAGCAGCTCAGCGGGAGGGTCGGAGGAGCAGTACTTC
CDR3aa: CASSSAGGSEEQYF

abundance: NA
d_gene: NA
v_gene: TRBV4-3
len: 15
j_gene: TRBJ2-7
CDR3nt: TGCGCCAGCAGCCAAGGAAGGCTGGAGTCCTACGAGCAGTACTTC
CDR3aa: CASSQGRLESYEQYF

abundance: NA
d_gene: TRBD1
v_gene: TRBV4-1
len: 15
j_gene: TRBJ1-6
CDR3nt: TGCGCCAGCAGCCAAGAGGGGCAGGGGGCTGCGCCCCTCCACTTT
CDR3aa: CASSQEGQGAAPLHF

abundance: NA
d_gene: NA
v_gene: TRBV30
len: 12
j_gene: TRBJ2-3
CDR3nt: TGTGCCTGGGGTTATTCCACAGATACGCAGTATTTT
CDR3aa: CAWGYSTDTQYF

abundance: NA
d_gene: TRBD2
v_gene: TRBV9
len: 17
j_gene: TRBJ2-3
CDR3nt: TGTGCCAGCAGCGCGGAGGCTAGCGGGGGTTCCACAGATACGCAGTATTTT
CDR3aa: CASSAEASGGSTDTQYF

abundance: NA
d_gene: NA
v_gene: TRBV11-2
len: 14
j_gene: TRBJ2-7
CDR3nt: TGTGCCAGCAGCTTAGTCGGCAGGGTCTACGAGCAGTACTTC
CDR3aa: CASSLVGRVYEQYF

abundance: once
d_gene: TRBD1
v_gene: TRBV29-1
len: 14
j_gene: TRBJ2-7
CDR3nt: TGCAGCGCACGGACAGGGGACGGTACCTACGAGCAGTACTTC
CDR3aa: CSARTGDGTYEQYF

abundance: few
d_gene: NA
v_gene: TRBV19
len: 13
j_gene: TRBJ2-7
CDR3nt: TGTGCCACCACTGGGCAGGGGACCTACGAGCAGTACTTC
CDR3aa: CATTGQGTYEQYF

abundance: NA
d_gene: NA
v_gene: TRBV7-2
len: 16
j_gene: TRBJ1-2
CDR3nt: TGTGCCAGCAGCTTGGATGCGGGGGGGCAGAACTATGGCTACACCTTC
CDR3aa: CASSLDAGGQNYGYTF

abundance: NA
d_gene: TRBD2
v_gene: TRBV19
len: 15
j_gene: TRBJ2-7
CDR3nt: TGTGCCAGTAGTATGAGTGGGAGGGGCACATACGAGCAGTACTTC
CDR3aa: CASSMSGRGTYEQYF

abundance: NA
d_gene: NA
v_gene: TRBV20-1
len: 14
j_gene: TRBJ2-6
CDR3nt: TGCAGTGCTAGTTCGAGCTCTGGGGCCAACGTCCTGACTTTC
CDR3aa: CSASSSSGANVLTF

abundance: NA
d_gene: NA
v_gene: TRBV10-2
len: 14
j_gene: TRBJ1-2
CDR3nt: TGCGCCAGCAGTGAACCACGACAGAACTATGGCTACACCTTC
CDR3aa: CASSEPRQNYGYTF

abundance: NA
d_gene: NA
v_gene: TRBV19
len: 13
j_gene: TRBJ1-6
CDR3nt: TGTGCCAGTAGCGGAGGGATCCGGTCACCCCTCCACTTT
CDR3aa: CASSGGIRSPLHF

abundance: few
d_gene: TRBD1
v_gene: TRBV6-4
len: 16
j_gene: TRBJ1-2
CDR3nt: TGTGCCAGCAGTGAAACGGGGCAGGGGGTCCCCTATGGCTACACCTTC
CDR3aa: CASSETGQGVPYGYTF

abundance: few
d_gene: TRBD1
v_gene: TRBV30
len: 14
j_gene: TRBJ2-4
CDR3nt: TGTGCCTGGGACAGGGGGCTGAGAGGAGGCATTCAGTACTTC
CDR3aa: CAWDRGLRGGIQYF

abundance: NA
d_gene: TRBD2
v_gene: TRBV7-2
len: 16
j_gene: TRBJ2-2
CDR3nt: TGTGCCAGCAGCTGGCGGACTAGCGGGATCGCCGGGGAGCTGTTTTTT
CDR3aa: CASSWRTSGIAGELFF

abundance: NA
d_gene: TRBD1
v_gene: TRBV4-2
len: 15
j_gene: TRBJ1-2
CDR3nt: TGTGCCAGCAGCCAAGATGCTGGGACAGGTTTTGGCTACACCTTC
CDR3aa: CASSQDAGTGFGYTF

abundance: NA
d_gene: TRBD2
v_gene: TRBV5-1
len: 19
j_gene: TRBJ2-1
CDR3nt: TGCGCCAGCAGCTTAACGGGACTAGCGGGGGCTGGGGGCTACAATGAGCAGTTCTTC
CDR3aa: CASSLTGLAGAGGYNEQFF